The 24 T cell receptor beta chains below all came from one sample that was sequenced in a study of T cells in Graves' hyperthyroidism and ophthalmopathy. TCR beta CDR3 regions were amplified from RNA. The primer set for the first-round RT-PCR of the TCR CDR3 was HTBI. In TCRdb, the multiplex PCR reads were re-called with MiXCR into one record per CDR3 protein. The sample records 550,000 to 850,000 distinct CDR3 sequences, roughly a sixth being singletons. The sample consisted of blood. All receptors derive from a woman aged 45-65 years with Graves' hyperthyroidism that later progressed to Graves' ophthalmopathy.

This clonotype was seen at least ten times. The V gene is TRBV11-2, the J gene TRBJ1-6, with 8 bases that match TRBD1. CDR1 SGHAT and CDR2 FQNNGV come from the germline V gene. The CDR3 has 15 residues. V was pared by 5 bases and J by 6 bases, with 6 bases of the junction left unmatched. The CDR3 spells CASSLEQGGNSPLHF. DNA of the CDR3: TGTGCCAGCAGCCTCGAACAGGGGGGTAATTCACCCCTCCACTTT. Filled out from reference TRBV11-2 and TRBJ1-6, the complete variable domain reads EAGVAQSPRYKIIEKRQSVAFWCNPISGHATLYWYQQILGQGPKLLIQFQNNGVVDDSQLPKDRFSAERLKGVDSTLKIQPAKLEDSAVYLCASSLEQGGNSPLHFGNGTRLTVT.

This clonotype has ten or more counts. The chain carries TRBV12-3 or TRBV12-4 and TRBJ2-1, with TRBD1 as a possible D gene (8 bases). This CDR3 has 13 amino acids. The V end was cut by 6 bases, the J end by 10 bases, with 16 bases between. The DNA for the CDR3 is TGTGCCAGCAGAAACCACAGGGGGGGGGAGCAGTTCTTC. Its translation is CASRNHRGGEQFF.

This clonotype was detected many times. In DNA, the CDR3 is TGTGCCAGCAGCTCCGGGACAGGGGATACTGAAGCTTTCTTT. Translated, it gives CASSSGTGDTEAFF. The gene calls are TRBV11-2 and TRBJ1-1; 10 bases align to TRBD1. V gave up 4 bases and J gave up 5 bases; unmatched junction bases: 4. The CDR3 spans 14 residues. The germline gives CDR1 SGHAT, CDR2 FQNNGV.

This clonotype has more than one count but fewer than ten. CDR3 in amino acids: CASSESYSPLHF. The CDR3 region has the DNA TGTGCCAGCAGTGAATCCTATTCACCCCTCCACTTT. This sequence joins TRBV6-1 and TRBJ1-6; D not resolved. Looked up from germline, CDR1 is MNHNS and CDR2 is SASEGT. This CDR3 region has 12 residues. V lost 2 bases to trimming and J lost 8 bases, with 4 bases between them.

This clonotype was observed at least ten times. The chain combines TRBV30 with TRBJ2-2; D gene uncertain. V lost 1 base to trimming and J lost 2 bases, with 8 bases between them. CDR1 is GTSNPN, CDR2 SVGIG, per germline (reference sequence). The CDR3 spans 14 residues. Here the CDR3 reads CAWSGHLNTGELFF. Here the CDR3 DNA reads TGTGCCTGGAGTGGGCACCTAAACACCGGGGAGCTGTTTTTT.

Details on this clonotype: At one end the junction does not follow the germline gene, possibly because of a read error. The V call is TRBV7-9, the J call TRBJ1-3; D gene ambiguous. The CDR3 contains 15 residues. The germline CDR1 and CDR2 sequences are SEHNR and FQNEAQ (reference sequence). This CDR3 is CASSLDQSSGTTIYF. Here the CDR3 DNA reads TGTGCCAGCAGCTTGGACCAGAGCTCTGGAACCACCATATATTTT.

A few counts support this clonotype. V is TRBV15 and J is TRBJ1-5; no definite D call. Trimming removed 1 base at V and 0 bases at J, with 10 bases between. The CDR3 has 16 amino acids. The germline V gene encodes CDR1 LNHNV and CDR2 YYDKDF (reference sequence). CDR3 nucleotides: TGTGCCACCAGCAGAGCGGGCGACTATAGCAATCAGCCCCAGCATTTT. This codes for CATSRAGDYSNQPQHF.

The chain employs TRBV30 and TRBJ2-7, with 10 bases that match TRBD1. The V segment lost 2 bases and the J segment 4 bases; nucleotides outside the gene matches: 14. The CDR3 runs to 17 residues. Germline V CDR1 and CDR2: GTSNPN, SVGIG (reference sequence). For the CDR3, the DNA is TGTGCCTGGAGTTCACGTTTTCAGACAGGGGGCTTTTACGAGCAGTACTTC. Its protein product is CAWSSRFQTGGFYEQYF.

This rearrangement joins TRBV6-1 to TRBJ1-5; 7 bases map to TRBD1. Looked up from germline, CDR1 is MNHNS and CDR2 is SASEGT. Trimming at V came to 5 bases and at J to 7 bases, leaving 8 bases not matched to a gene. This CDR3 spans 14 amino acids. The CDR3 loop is CASSTTGTGQPQHF. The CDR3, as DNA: TGTGCCAGCAGTACGACAGGGACGGGGCAGCCCCAGCATTTT.

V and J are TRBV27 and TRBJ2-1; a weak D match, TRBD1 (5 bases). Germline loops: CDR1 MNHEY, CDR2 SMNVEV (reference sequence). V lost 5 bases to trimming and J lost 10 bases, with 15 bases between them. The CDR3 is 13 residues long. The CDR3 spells CASSPSLRGEQFF. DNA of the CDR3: TGTGCCAGCAGTCCATCCCTAAGGGGAGAGCAGTTCTTC.

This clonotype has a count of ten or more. CDR3 protein: CASSFESMSEAFF. The CDR3 DNA reads as TGTGCCAGCAGCTTTGAGAGTATGAGTGAAGCTTTCTTT. This chain uses TRBV11-3 with TRBJ1-1; no clear D gene. This CDR3 region has 13 residues. The ends were cut back, 3 bases at V and 7 bases at J, with 12 bases in the middle. Germline CDR1 reads SGHNT; CDR2 reads YENEEA.

CDR3 amino acids: CAISALGDSNQPQHF. CDR3 DNA: TGTGCCATCAGTGCTCTTGGGGATAGCAATCAGCCCCAGCATTTT. This chain joins TRBV10-3 and TRBJ1-5; D not certain. Germline assignment: CDR1 ENHRY and CDR2 SYGVKD. This CDR3 spans 15 amino acids. The ends were cut back, 4 bases at V and 0 bases at J, with 10 bases in the middle.

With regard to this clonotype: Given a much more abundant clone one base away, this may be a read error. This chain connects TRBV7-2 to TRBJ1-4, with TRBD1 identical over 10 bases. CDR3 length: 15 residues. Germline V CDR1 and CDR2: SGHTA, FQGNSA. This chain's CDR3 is CGSRPPGQGLEKLFF. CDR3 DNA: TGTGGCAGCAGACCCCCGGGACAGGGGTTGGAAAAACTGTTTTTT.

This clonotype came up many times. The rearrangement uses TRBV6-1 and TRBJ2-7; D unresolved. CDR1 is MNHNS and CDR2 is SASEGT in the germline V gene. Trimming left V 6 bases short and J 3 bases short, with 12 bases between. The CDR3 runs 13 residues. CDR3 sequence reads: CASRFRFDYEQYF. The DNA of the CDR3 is TGTGCCAGCAGGTTCAGGTTCGACTACGAGCAGTACTTC.

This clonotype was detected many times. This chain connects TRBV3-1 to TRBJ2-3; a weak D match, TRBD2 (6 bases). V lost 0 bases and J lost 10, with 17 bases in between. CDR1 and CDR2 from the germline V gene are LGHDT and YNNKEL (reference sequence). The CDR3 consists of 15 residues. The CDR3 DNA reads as TGTGCCAGCAGCCAAGATTCGGCGGGGCGCCTAGCGCAGTATTTT. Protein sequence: CASSQDSAGRLAQYF.

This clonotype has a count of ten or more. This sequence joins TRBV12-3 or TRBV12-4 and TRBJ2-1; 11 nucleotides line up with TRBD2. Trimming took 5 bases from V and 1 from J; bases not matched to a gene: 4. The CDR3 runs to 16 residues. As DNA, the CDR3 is TGTGCCAGCAGTGCACTAGCGGGGGTGTCCTACAATGAGCAGTTCTTC. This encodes CASSALAGVSYNEQFF.

For the CDR3, the DNA is TGTGCCACGTTAGGACAGTTTAATCAGCCCCAGCATTTT. As protein: CATLGQFNQPQHF. V gene TRBV19 combines with J gene TRBJ1-5, with D maybe TRBD1 (6 bases). CDR3 length: 13 residues. With 10 bases removed from V and 4 bases from J, the gap between germline ends came to 14 bases. In germline, CDR1 is LNHDA, CDR2 SQIVND (reference sequence).

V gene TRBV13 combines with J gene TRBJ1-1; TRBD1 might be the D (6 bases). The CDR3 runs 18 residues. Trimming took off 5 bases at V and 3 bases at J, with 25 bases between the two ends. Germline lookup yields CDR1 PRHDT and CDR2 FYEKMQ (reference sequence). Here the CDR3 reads CASSQVYDWGRMDTEAFF. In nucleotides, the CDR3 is TGTGCCAGCAGCCAAGTGTATGATTGGGGGCGCATGGACACTGAAGCTTTCTTT.

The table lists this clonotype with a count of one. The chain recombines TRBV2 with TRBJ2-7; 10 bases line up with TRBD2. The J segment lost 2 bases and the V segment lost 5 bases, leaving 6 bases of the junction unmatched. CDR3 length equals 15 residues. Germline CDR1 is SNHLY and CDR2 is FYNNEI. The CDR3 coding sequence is TGTGCCAGCAGTAACCTAGCGGGGGCCACCTACGAGCAGTACTTC. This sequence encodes CASSNLAGATYEQYF.

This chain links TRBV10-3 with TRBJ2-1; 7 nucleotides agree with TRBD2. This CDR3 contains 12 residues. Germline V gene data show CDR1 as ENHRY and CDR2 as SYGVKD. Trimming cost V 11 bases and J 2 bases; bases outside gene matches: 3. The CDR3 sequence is CAGGGTYNEQFF. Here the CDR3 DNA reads TGTGCCGGCGGGGGTACCTACAATGAGCAGTTCTTC.

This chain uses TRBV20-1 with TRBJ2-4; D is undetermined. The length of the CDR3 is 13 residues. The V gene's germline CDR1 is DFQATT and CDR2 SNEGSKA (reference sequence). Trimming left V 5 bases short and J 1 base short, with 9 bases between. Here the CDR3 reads CSAFGSAKNIQYF. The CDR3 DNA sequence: TGCAGTGCTTTCGGCTCCGCCAAAAACATTCAGTACTTC.

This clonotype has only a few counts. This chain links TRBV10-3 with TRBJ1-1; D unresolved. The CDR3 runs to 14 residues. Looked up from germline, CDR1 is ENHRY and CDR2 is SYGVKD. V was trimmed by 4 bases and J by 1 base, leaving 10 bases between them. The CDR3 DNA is TGTGCCATCAGTGCTGGCAGTCAGAACACTGAAGCTTTCTTT. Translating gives CAISAGSQNTEAFF.

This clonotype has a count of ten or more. The CDR3 DNA reads TGCGCCAGCAGCCCCCTCGGAGGCGGCGCCGACTATGGCTACACCTTC. Encoded protein: CASSPLGGGADYGYTF. The chain carries TRBV5-1 and TRBJ1-2; D call uncertain. This CDR3 has 16 residues. CDR1 is SGHRS, CDR2 YFSETQ, per germline. V lost 4 bases and J lost 3, with 19 bases in between.

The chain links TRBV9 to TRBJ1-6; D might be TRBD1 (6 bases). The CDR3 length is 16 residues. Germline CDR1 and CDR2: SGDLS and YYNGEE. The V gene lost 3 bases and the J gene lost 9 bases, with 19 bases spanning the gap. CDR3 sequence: CASSEGPSSGASPLHF. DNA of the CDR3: TGTGCCAGCAGCGAGGGCCCATCCTCAGGGGCTTCACCCCTCCACTTT.